This is a list of T cell receptor beta chains from one sample in a study of cytomegalovirus exposure and HLA in healthy donors. Some clones are missing from TCRdb's copy, which holds only in-frame ones; the method was immunoSEQ multiplex PCR. The table shows over 150,000 clones, with roughly four fifths occurring only once. What was sequenced was PBMCs. Every receptor here comes from a young man in good health and CMV-seronegative. The CDR3 runs from the conserved cysteine through the conserved F or W. D genes are given only for firm matches. Some rows have no size entry. The others give once, few or many, or a class for an expanded clone.

TRBJ1-2 | TRBD1 | TRBV10-1 | once | CASGDSPNYGYTF | TGCGCCAGCGGGGACAGTCCAAACTATGGCTACACCTTC
TRBJ2-3 | NA | TRBV19 | NA | CASLDLATDTQYF | TGTGCCAGTCTGGACCTAGCCACAGATACGCAGTATTTT
TRBJ1-2 | TRBD1 | TRBV7-9 | NA | CASSFGTASVYGYTF | TGTGCCAGCAGCTTCGGGACAGCTTCTGTGTATGGCTACACCTTC
TRBJ2-3 | NA | TRBV13 | NA | CASSPGGSGNTDTQYF | TGTGCCAGCAGCCCCGGGGGAAGCGGCAACACAGATACGCAGTATTTT
TRBJ2-1 | TRBD2 | TRBV18 | NA | CASSPRVAGGYNEQFF | TGTGCCAGCTCACCCCGGGTAGCGGGAGGATACAATGAGCAGTTCTTC
TRBJ2-3 | TRBD1 | TRBV5-1 | few | CASTQGTGTDTQYF | TGCGCCAGTACACAGGGGACGGGCACAGATACGCAGTATTTT
TRBJ2-7 | NA | TRBV30 | NA | CAWVSSDEQYF | TGTGCCTGGGTTTCTAGCGACGAGCAGTACTTC
TRBJ2-3 | TRBD2 | TRBV9 | NA | CASSTAPSGVRTDTQYF | TGTGCCAGCAGCACCGCCCCTAGCGGGGTGCGCACAGATACGCAGTATTTT
TRBJ2-1 | NA | TRBV7-2 | NA | CASSFRVGSYNEQFF | TGTGCCAGCAGCTTCCGGGTTGGCTCCTACAATGAGCAGTTCTTC
TRBJ2-2 | NA | TRBV28 | NA | CASSLSYLFGGELFF | TGTGCCAGCAGTTTATCCTACCTCTTTGGCGGGGAGCTGTTTTTT
TRBJ1-1 | TRBD1 | TRBV27 | NA | CASSPSPTGVTEAFF | TGTGCCAGCAGTCCAAGCCCGACAGGGGTGACTGAAGCTTTCTTT
TRBJ2-5 | TRBD2 | TRBV30 | few | CAWSGGLAGARAETQYF | TGTGCCTGGAGTGGGGGACTAGCGGGAGCGAGGGCAGAGACCCAGTACTTC
TRBJ2-7 | NA | TRBV9 | once | CASSVTGYGEQYF | TGTGCCAGCAGCGTCACAGGGTACGGGGAGCAGTACTTC
TRBJ2-1 | TRBD2 | TRBV6-6 | NA | CASSPALAGSGNEQFF | TGTGCCAGCAGCCCCGCACTAGCGGGGTCTGGGAATGAGCAGTTCTTC
TRBJ1-2 | TRBD1 | TRBV27 | NA | CASSSRQGAHGYTF | TGTGCCAGCAGTTCCAGACAGGGGGCGCATGGCTACACCTTC
TRBJ2-5 | NA | TRBV19 | NA | CASSHGTRDQETQYF | TGTGCCAGTAGCCACGGGACACGGGACCAAGAGACCCAGTACTTC
TRBJ2-7 | TRBD2 | TRBV9 | NA | CASSVAGGESSYEQYF | TGTGCCAGCAGCGTAGCGGGAGGGGAGAGCTCCTACGAGCAGTACTTC
TRBJ2-1 | TRBD2 | TRBV7-7 | NA | CASSPGLADYNEQFF | TGTGCCAGCAGCCCAGGGCTAGCGGATTACAATGAGCAGTTCTTC
TRBJ1-1 | TRBD1 | TRBV5-1 | once | CASSLQGERTEAFF | TGCGCCAGCAGCTTGCAGGGGGAGCGGACTGAAGCTTTCTTT
TRBJ2-3 | NA | TRBV28 | NA | CASRTPGTDTQYF | TGTGCCAGCCGCACTCCCGGCACAGATACGCAGTATTTT
TRBJ1-1 | TRBD1 | TRBV5-6 | once | CASSLGTGVNTEAFF | TGTGCCAGCAGCTTGGGGACAGGGGTTAACACTGAAGCTTTCTTT
TRBJ2-3 | NA | TRBV11-2 | NA | CASPAPRETDTQYF | TGTGCCAGCCCCGCCCCCCGGGAAACAGATACGCAGTATTTT
TRBJ1-3 | NA | TRBV9 | NA | CASSVDAGHGSGNTIYF | TGTGCCAGCAGCGTAGATGCAGGTCATGGGTCTGGAAACACCATATATTTT
TRBJ1-2 | TRBD1 | TRBV28 | NA | CASSSQTGGNYGYTF | TGTGCCAGCAGTTCCCAGACAGGGGGGAACTATGGCTACACCTTC
TRBJ2-2 | TRBD2 | TRBV6-1 | NA | CAGTRSPNTGELFF | TGTGCCGGGACTAGAAGCCCGAACACCGGGGAGCTGTTTTTT
TRBJ2-1 | NA | TRBV19 | NA | CASSMRQSSYNEQFF | TGTGCCAGTAGTATGCGGCAAAGCTCCTACAATGAGCAGTTCTTC
TRBJ1-1 | NA | TRBV7-9 | NA | CAGAGGRRTEAFF | TGTGCCGGGGCGGGGGGGAGGCGGACTGAAGCTTTCTTT
TRBJ2-4 | NA | TRBV5-1 | NA | CASAIGGDGDIQYF | TGCGCCAGCGCGATCGGAGGGGATGGAGACATTCAGTACTTC
TRBJ2-1 | TRBD2 | TRBV9 | NA | CASSTGTSGAYNEQFF | TGTGCCAGCAGCACGGGGACTAGCGGAGCCTACAATGAGCAGTTCTTC
TRBJ2-7 | TRBD2 | TRBV14 | NA | CASRQTSSYEQYF | TGTGCCAGCAGACAGACTAGCAGCTACGAGCAGTACTTC
TRBJ2-1 | NA | TRBV7-9 | NA | CASSPEGGPHQSSYNEQFF | TGTGCCAGCAGCCCCGAAGGAGGGCCCCACCAAAGCTCCTACAATGAGCAGTTCTTC
TRBJ1-6 | NA | TRBV30 | NA | CASGDRSYNSPLHF | TGTGCATCAGGGGATCGGTCCTATAATTCACCCCTCCACTTT
TRBJ2-7 | TRBD2 | TRBV20-1 | few | CSARGGHEQYF | TGCAGTGCTCGGGGGGGGCACGAGCAGTACTTC
TRBJ2-2 | TRBD2 | TRBV19 | NA | CASSIALLAANGELFF | TGTGCCAGTAGTATAGCCCTACTAGCGGCGAACGGGGAGCTGTTTTTT
TRBJ2-2 | NA | TRBV9 | NA | CASSPRPRNLGTGELFF | TGTGCCAGCAGCCCAAGACCGCGGAATTTGGGCACCGGGGAGCTGTTTTTT
TRBJ2-7 | NA | TRBV2 | NA | CASSPSAGPSYEQYF | TGTGCCAGCAGTCCTTCGGCGGGGCCCAGCTACGAGCAGTACTTC
TRBJ1-5 | TRBD1 | TRBV15 | few | CATSPDRGNQPQHF | TGTGCCACCAGCCCTGACAGGGGTAATCAGCCCCAGCATTTT
TRBJ2-1 | TRBD2 | TRBV15 | once | CATSRDEGLLNEQFF | TGTGCCACCAGCAGAGACGAGGGACTACTTAATGAGCAGTTCTTC